This entry features one T cell receptor beta chain sequence. In its sample, this clonotype was seen a few times. Its binding antigen is unknown. Base-call qualities are not available, and no considerably larger clone is one nucleotide away. Receptor amplification or capture employed PCR. TCRdb shows the sequencer as Illumina HiSeq 2500. TCR library preparation used molecular barcoding, with unique molecular identifiers applied to normalize quantification of the TCRbeta repertoire. TCRdb handled the public reads itself, with Q25 trimming in fastp and clone calling in MiXCR, and kept productive beta chains. Identical CDR3 proteins give one entry, which carries the most common genes and DNA. The sample table contains approximately 520,000 distinct CDR3 sequences; only one count was recorded for around a third of them. Clones ranked in the top ten supply 2.4% of the sample. The data stem from a study of T-cell reconstitution after alpha-beta-depleted transplantation in children (TCRdb year 2016). About the investigation overall: Using TCR repertoire profiling, the study followed T-cell immune reconstitution in a quantitative way in children after TCRalphabeta/CD19-depleted allogeneic hematopoietic cell transplantation.

The clonotype comes from a human donor who donated a stem cell graft to a child with aplastic anemia. The material was PBMCs from the stem cell graft donor, obtained from the stem cell graft.

The nucleotide sequence is given as TGTGCCAGCGGGGAGGTGAACACTGAAGCTTTCTTT. It specifies CASGEVNTEAFF. The V and J segments used are TRBV6-1 and TRBJ1-1, with the identity of the D gene unclear. Deletion took 8 bases off V and 0 bases off J, with a span of 7 bases between the germline ends. The germline V gene sets CDR1 to MNHNS and CDR2 to SASEGT. The CDR3 holds 12 amino acids from the cysteine to the phenylalanine. Left in the record is the CDR3 DNA by itself, 36 bases read in frame from the first base.